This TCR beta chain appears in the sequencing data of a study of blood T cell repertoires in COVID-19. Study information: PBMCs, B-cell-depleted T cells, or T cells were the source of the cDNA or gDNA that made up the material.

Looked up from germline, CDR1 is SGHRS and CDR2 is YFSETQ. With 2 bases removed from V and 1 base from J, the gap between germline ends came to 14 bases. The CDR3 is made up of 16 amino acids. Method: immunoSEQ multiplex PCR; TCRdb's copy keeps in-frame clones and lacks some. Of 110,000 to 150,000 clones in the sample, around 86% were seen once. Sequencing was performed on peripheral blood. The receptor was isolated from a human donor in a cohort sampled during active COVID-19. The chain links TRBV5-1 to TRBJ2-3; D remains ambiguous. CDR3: CASSLEFRVGTDTQYF. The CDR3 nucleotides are TGCGCCAGCAGCTTAGAGTTCCGCGTTGGCACAGATACGCAGTATTTT. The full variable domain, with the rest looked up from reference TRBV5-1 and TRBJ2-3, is KAGVTQTPRYLIKTRGQQVTLSCSPISGHRSVSWYQQTPGQGLQFLFEYFSETQRNKGNFPGRFSGRQFSNSRSEMNVSTLELGDSALYLCASSLEFRVGTDTQYFGPGTRLTVL.